The sequence of this TCR beta chain was determined in a study of shared clonotypes between healthy human individuals. Study-level background: Each donor contributed plates that comprised three CD4 naive, three CD4 memory, two CD8 naive and one CD8 memory.

Naive CD8 populations comprised CD45RO-negative cells positively selected for CCR7, excluding terminally differentiated effector memory CD45RA+ cells. Every donor, a Caucasian adult, lived in Nashville, Tennessee. Germline lookup yields CDR1 SNHLY and CDR2 FYNNEI. Trimming removed 5 bases at V and 3 bases at J, with 10 bases between. The CDR3 sequence is 14 residues long. A deep-level run was used for the assay. It was approximately 0.2 ug DNA, 31,000 or so T cell genomes, that sorted-subset replicate PCRs used. The table came from immunoSEQ multiplex PCR; TCRdb's copy has only in-frame clones and leaves some out. The sample lists some 2.1 million clones, just under 95% occurring once.

Sequencing was performed on naive CD8+ T cells from PBMCs. The gene calls are TRBV2 and TRBJ2-2, with TRBD2 as a possible D gene (5 bases). The sequence derives from a man between 18 and 29 years old in good health. Some clones in this sample may be carry-over from other donors' samples. In DNA, the CDR3 is TGTGCCAGCAGTTGGACTGGCTACACCGGGGAGCTGTTTTTT. Residues: CASSWTGYTGELFF.